These 8 T cell receptor beta chains were all obtained from the same sample, sequenced in a study of T-cell reconstitution after alpha-beta-depleted transplantation in children. The authors prepared the TCRbeta library with unique molecular identifiers. TCRdb passed the PCR reads through MiXCR, listing each CDR3 protein once. The data contain around 500,000 distinct CDR3 sequences, under 15% of them singletons. Specimen: PBMCs from the stem cell graft donor, collected from the stem cell graft. These receptors all come from a human donor who donated a stem cell graft to a child with combined immunodeficiency.

This clonotype was picked up a small number of times. The gene calls are TRBV10-2 and TRBJ2-1, with D hard to call. V was clipped by 10 bases and J by 10 bases, with 20 bases between them. This CDR3 comprises 13 residues. The germline V gene encodes CDR1 WSHSY and CDR2 SAAADI. As DNA, the CDR3 is TGCGCCAACAATCAAAGTCAGTCGAACGAGCAGTTCTTC. Protein: CANNQSQSNEQFF.

In its sample, this clonotype was seen a few times. The rearrangement uses TRBV12-3 or TRBV12-4 and TRBJ2-4; D perhaps matches TRBD1 (6 bases). The CDR3 contains 15 residues. V lost 1 base, J lost 2 bases, and 9 bases lay in between. The CDR3: CASSLDQGSKNIQYF. DNA for the CDR3: TGTGCCAGCAGTTTAGATCAGGGGTCCAAAAACATTCAGTACTTC.

This chain connects TRBV11-3 to TRBJ1-1; 7 bases are shared with TRBD1. The V gene end was trimmed by 5 bases and the J gene end by 3 bases; junction bases not matched to a gene: 12. The germline gives CDR1 SGHNT, CDR2 YENEEA. The CDR3 has 16 amino acids. CDR3 nucleotides: TGTGCCAGCAGCCCTCCTCGAGGGACAGTTTACACTGAAGCTTTCTTT. Translated: CASSPPRGTVYTEAFF.

The chain recombines TRBV11-2 with TRBJ2-1; a weak D match, TRBD1 (6 bases). From germline, CDR1 is SGHAT and CDR2 FQNNGV. V lost 3 bases to trimming and J lost 8 bases, with 17 bases between them. This CDR3 spans 15 amino acids. The CDR3 spells CASSFVWGPRDEQFF. The CDR3 region has the DNA TGTGCCAGCAGCTTCGTGTGGGGGCCGAGGGATGAGCAGTTCTTC.

A few counts support this clonotype. This chain joins TRBV7-2 and TRBJ2-2; 10 bases match TRBD1. The CDR3 extends over 15 amino acids. With 3 bases clipped from V and 3 bases from J, the junction kept 1 base outside the gene matches. Per germline, CDR1 SGHTA and CDR2 FQGNSA. Here the CDR3 DNA reads TGTGCCAGCAGCTTGGACAGGGGGTACACCGGGGAGCTGTTTTTT. As protein: CASSLDRGYTGELFF.

This clonotype was counted many times. The chain has TRBV6-2 or TRBV6-3 and TRBJ2-1; 10 nucleotides line up with TRBD2. This CDR3 has 12 amino acids. V was clipped by 8 bases and J by 8 bases; unmatched bases: 3. CDR1 is MNHEY and CDR2 is SVGEGT in the germline V gene. Here the CDR3 reads CASLAGAYEQFF. For the CDR3, the DNA is TGTGCCAGCCTAGCGGGAGCCTATGAGCAGTTCTTC.

This clonotype was detected many times. The chain carries TRBV2 and TRBJ2-1; D gene ambiguous. This CDR3 contains 13 residues. The V end lost 2 bases, the J end lost 5 bases, and 7 bases lay between the germline ends. Germline CDR1 and CDR2: SNHLY and FYNNEI. This CDR3 reads CASSEMGNNEQFF. The CDR3, as DNA: TGTGCCAGCAGTGAAATGGGAAACAATGAGCAGTTCTTC.

This clonotype was seen repeatedly, ten times or more. The rearrangement joins TRBV20-1 to TRBJ2-1; 10 bases match TRBD2. V was pared by 4 bases and J by 5 bases, with 8 bases of the junction left unmatched. CDR1 is DFQATT, CDR2 SNEGSKA, per germline (reference sequence). This CDR3 is built from 15 residues. CDR3 protein: CSAKRTSGANNEQFF. The CDR3 coding sequence is TGCAGTGCTAAACGGACTAGCGGTGCCAACAATGAGCAGTTCTTC.